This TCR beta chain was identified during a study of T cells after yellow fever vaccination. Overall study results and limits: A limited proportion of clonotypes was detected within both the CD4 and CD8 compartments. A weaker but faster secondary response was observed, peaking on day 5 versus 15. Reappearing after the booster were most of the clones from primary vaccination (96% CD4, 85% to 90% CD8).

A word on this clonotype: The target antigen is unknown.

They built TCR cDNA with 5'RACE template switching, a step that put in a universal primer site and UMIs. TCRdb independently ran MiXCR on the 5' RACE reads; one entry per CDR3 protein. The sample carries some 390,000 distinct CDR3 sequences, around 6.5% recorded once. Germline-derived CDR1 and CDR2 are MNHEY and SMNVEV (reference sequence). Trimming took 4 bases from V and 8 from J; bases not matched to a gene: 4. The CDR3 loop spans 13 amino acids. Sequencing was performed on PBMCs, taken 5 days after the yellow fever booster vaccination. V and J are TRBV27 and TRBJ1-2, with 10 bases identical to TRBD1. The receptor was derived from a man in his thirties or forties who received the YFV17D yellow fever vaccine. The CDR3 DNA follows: TGTGCCAGCAGTTCCCCGACAGGGGGCGGCTACACCTTC. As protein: CASSSPTGGGYTF.